This TCR beta chain is from a study of beta chain features in type 1 diabetes. Study-wide points: Within each of all four CD4+ subsets, Type 1 diabetes patients had TCRB CDR3s that were moderately but significantly shorter. Any HLA-type effect on TCRB rearrangement remained unresolved here. The naive, central memory and Treg TCRB repertoires showed an apparent similarity that was greater among patients than among healthy donors. The study found fewer insertions and more deletions at VDJ junctions in type 1 diabetes patients.

The CDR3 consists of 15 residues. CDR1 and CDR2 from the germline V gene are SGHTA and FQGNSA. With 5 bases clipped from V and 7 bases from J, the junction kept 3 bases outside the gene matches. This clone has only a few counts. What it binds is unknown. The entirety of the isolated RNA underwent reverse transcription, so expressed TCRB transcripts were sequenced. It was found that naive, central memory and regulatory T cell samples averaged about 3.57 million reads. Method: immunoSEQ multiplex PCR; TCRdb's copy keeps in-frame clones and lacks some. The data show over 150,000 clones, with 7.5% to 9.5% seen just once and more than 0.45% held by the top ten.

This clonotype originated in a woman between 18 and 29 years old with type 1 diabetes. V and J are TRBV7-2 and TRBJ1-6, with 12 bases lining up with TRBD1. The material sequenced was central memory CD4+ T cells from blood. The CDR3 nucleotides are TGTGCCAGCAGCAGGGGACAGGGGGCAAATTCACCCCTCCACTTT. It translates to CASSRGQGANSPLHF.